This TCR beta chain was documented in a study of T-cell memory formation after mild COVID-19. Study results and caveats: In pre-infection memory, a portion of responding clones appeared, which suggested that cross-reactive memory joined. Clones contracting over day 15 to 85 were CD4/CD8 balanced, with later expanders leaning CD4+.

Constant-segment primers and 5'RACE yielded cDNA libraries for TCR alpha and TCR beta, each carrying sample barcodes and UMIs. MiXCR, run by TCRdb on the 5' RACE reads, gives a single entry per CDR3 protein. Here the sample spans approximately 400,000 distinct CDR3 sequences, 20% to 25% being singletons. Germline CDR1 is SGHKS and CDR2 is YYEKEE (reference sequence). Trimming removed 4 bases at V and 11 bases at J, with 15 bases between. The CDR3 runs to 12 residues. This clonotype occurred a few times. Its target is unknown. This TCR derives from an adult woman who had mild COVID-19 (a few samples of this study predate the infection). Cell type and time point are not known. Specimen: PBMCs or a T cell subset sorted from them (not recorded which). V gene TRBV5-5 combines with J gene TRBJ1-1; D unresolved. CDR3 nucleotides: TGTGCCAGCAGCCAGACGGTCCTTGTTGCTTTCTTT. As protein: CASSQTVLVAFF.